This TCR beta chain was retrieved from a study of control samples from healthy donors and cancer patients. Trimming removed 5 bases from V and 5 bases from J, with 13 bases in between. From germline, CDR1 is ENHRY and CDR2 SYGVKD. The CDR3 has 13 residues. Here immunoSEQ multiplex PCR was the method, and the copy in TCRdb shows in-frame clones only, minus some. The data hold about 160,000 clones, with around 96% observed a single time. This sequence was found in a woman aged 25 to 39 in good health. The rearrangement joins TRBV10-3 to TRBJ2-7, with unresolved D. The specimen sequenced was blood. As DNA, the CDR3 is TGTGCCATCAGTTCCGGGTCCTGGGACGAGCAGTACTTC. Translation gives CAISSGSWDEQYF.